Listed below are T cell receptor beta chains from one sample, sequenced in a study of T-cell memory formation after mild COVID-19. TCRdb re-called the 5' RACE reads through MiXCR, storing one row per CDR3 protein. The table includes hundreds of thousands of distinct CDR3 sequences, roughly 22% detected once. The sample consisted of PBMCs or a T cell subset sorted from them (not recorded which). Receptor source: an adult woman who had mild COVID-19 (a few samples of this study predate the infection). Cell type and time point are not known. Each CDR3 is given with its conserved first and last residue. Fields, in order: clone size, D gene, J gene, V gene, CDR3 protein, CDR3 DNA. D genes are given only for firm matches. The size of a clone is reported for some rows only, either as once, few or many, or as a class for expanded clones.

>few|.|TRBJ2-5|TRBV27
CASSSGYGTEIQYF
TGTGCCAGCAGTTCGGGGTATGGGACTGAGATCCAGTACTTC
>.|TRBD1|TRBJ1-1|TRBV6-5
CASSALTGGNGEAFF
TGTGCCAGCAGTGCCCTGACAGGGGGCAACGGTGAAGCTTTCTTT
>.|.|TRBJ2-7|TRBV5-1
CASSFERWNEQYF
TGCGCCAGCAGCTTCGAGAGGTGGAACGAGCAGTACTTC
>.|TRBD1|TRBJ2-2|TRBV2
CASSDRGLAGELFF
TGTGCCAGCAGTGACAGGGGGCTTGCAGGGGAGCTGTTTTTT
>few|.|TRBJ2-1|TRBV29-1
CSVEGRVRTGEQFF
TGCAGCGTTGAGGGCAGAGTCCGTACAGGTGAGCAGTTCTTC
>.|.|TRBJ1-5|TRBV2
CASSDRRDQPQHF
TGTGCCAGCAGTGATCGCAGGGATCAGCCCCAGCATTTT
>.|.|TRBJ1-1|TRBV6-2/TRBV6-3
CASTSGGFLNTEAFF
TGTGCCAGCACCTCCGGGGGGTTTCTCAACACTGAAGCTTTCTTT
>.|TRBD1|TRBJ1-1|TRBV5-1
CASSYQRDSKTEAFF
TGCGCCAGCAGCTACCAACGGGACAGCAAGACTGAAGCTTTCTTT
>.|.|TRBJ2-7|TRBV6-2/TRBV6-3
CASSPPGSGYEQYF
TGTGCCAGCAGCCCACCAGGTTCGGGTTACGAGCAGTACTTC
>.|.|TRBJ1-2|TRBV29-1
CSAEGSGGTGYTF
TGCAGCGCCGAGGGCAGTGGGGGGACTGGCTACACCTTC
>few|.|TRBJ1-2|TRBV12-3/TRBV12-4
CASRRDEGIMGYTF
TGTGCCAGCAGGCGGGACGAAGGGATAATGGGCTACACCTTC
>few|TRBD1|TRBJ1-3|TRBV7-2
CASSLVRGTSGNTIYF
TGTGCCAGCAGCTTAGTCAGGGGGACGTCTGGAAACACCATATATTTT
>.|TRBD1|TRBJ2-5|TRBV12-3/TRBV12-4
CASSLYVVTGVAETQYF
TGTGCCAGCAGTTTGTACGTCGTGACAGGGGTGGCGGAGACCCAGTACTTC
>many|.|TRBJ2-7|TRBV6-2/TRBV6-3
CASRDTGLYEQYF
TGTGCCAGCAGGGACACAGGACTCTACGAGCAGTACTTC
>few|.|TRBJ2-1|TRBV7-9
CASSAGQFYNEQFF
TGTGCCAGCAGCGCCGGACAGTTCTACAATGAGCAGTTCTTC
>.|.|TRBJ1-1|TRBV20-1
CSAVKGVRATEAFF
TGCAGTGCTGTCAAGGGGGTCAGGGCCACTGAAGCTTTCTTT
>few|TRBD1|TRBJ2-7|TRBV7-6
CASSLGQGPSEQYF
TGTGCCAGCAGCCTGGGACAGGGCCCCTCCGAGCAGTACTTC
>few|.|TRBJ2-1|TRBV7-9
CASSLGSGLSYNEQFF
TGTGCCAGCAGCTTAGGATCAGGGTTATCCTACAATGAGCAGTTCTTC
>.|TRBD1|TRBJ2-6|TRBV19
CASSILGQASSGANVLTF
TGTGCCAGTAGTATCCTGGGACAGGCCAGCTCTGGGGCCAACGTCCTGACTTTC
>few|TRBD2|TRBJ2-1|TRBV9
CASSGGGIGNEQFF
TGTGCCAGCAGCGGCGGGGGGATCGGCAATGAGCAGTTCTTC
>.|.|TRBJ2-3|TRBV12-3/TRBV12-4
CASSPNSARTDTQYF
TGTGCCAGCAGCCCAAACTCCGCACGCACAGATACGCAGTATTTT
>.|.|TRBJ1-5|TRBV10-3
CAIGFSGDNQPQHF
TGTGCCATCGGTTTCTCAGGGGACAATCAGCCCCAGCATTTT
>few|TRBD1|TRBJ1-4|TRBV15
CATSDRDRPAEKLFF
TGTGCCACCAGCGACCGGGACAGACCTGCTGAAAAACTGTTTTTT
>.|.|TRBJ2-1|TRBV7-9
CASSLVSNGLNEQFF
TGTGCCAGCAGCTTAGTGAGCAATGGTCTCAATGAGCAGTTCTTC
>few|.|TRBJ1-5|TRBV4-2
CASSQRGEGPAQPQHF
TGTGCCAGCAGCCAAAGAGGCGAGGGTCCGGCTCAGCCCCAGCATTTT
>few|.|TRBJ2-7|TRBV5-6
CASRRRNQGREQYF
TGTGCCAGCCGGAGGAGAAACCAGGGCCGCGAGCAGTACTTC
>.|.|TRBJ2-3|TRBV9
CASSVGVGADTQYF
TGTGCCAGCAGCGTAGGAGTAGGGGCAGATACGCAGTATTTT
>.|.|TRBJ2-5|TRBV11-2
CASSSDWETQYF
TGTGCCAGCAGCTCCGATTGGGAGACCCAGTACTTC
>.|.|TRBJ2-7|TRBV15
CATSSDRDNYEQYF
TGTGCCACCAGCAGCGACCGGGACAACTACGAGCAGTACTTC
>.|.|TRBJ1-1|TRBV12-3/TRBV12-4
CASSPPTQEGNTEAFF
TGTGCCAGCAGTCCACCCACCCAGGAGGGGAACACTGAAGCTTTCTTT
>few|TRBD2|TRBJ2-7|TRBV7-8
CASSGLAGVAYEQYF
TGTGCCAGCAGCGGACTAGCGGGGGTAGCCTACGAGCAGTACTTC
>.|TRBD1|TRBJ2-7|TRBV12-3/TRBV12-4
CASSLGTDLYF
TGTGCCAGCAGCTTGGGGACAGACCTGTACTTC
>few|.|TRBJ2-1|TRBV29-1
CSVDLGNEQFF
TGCAGCGTTGATTTAGGCAATGAGCAGTTCTTC
>few|.|TRBJ2-2|TRBV12-3/TRBV12-4
CASSLVGHIGGELFF
TGTGCCAGCAGTTTAGTAGGTCACATTGGCGGGGAGCTGTTTTTT
>few|.|TRBJ1-2|TRBV29-1
CSVQYLGYTF
TGCAGCGTCCAATATCTTGGCTACACCTTC